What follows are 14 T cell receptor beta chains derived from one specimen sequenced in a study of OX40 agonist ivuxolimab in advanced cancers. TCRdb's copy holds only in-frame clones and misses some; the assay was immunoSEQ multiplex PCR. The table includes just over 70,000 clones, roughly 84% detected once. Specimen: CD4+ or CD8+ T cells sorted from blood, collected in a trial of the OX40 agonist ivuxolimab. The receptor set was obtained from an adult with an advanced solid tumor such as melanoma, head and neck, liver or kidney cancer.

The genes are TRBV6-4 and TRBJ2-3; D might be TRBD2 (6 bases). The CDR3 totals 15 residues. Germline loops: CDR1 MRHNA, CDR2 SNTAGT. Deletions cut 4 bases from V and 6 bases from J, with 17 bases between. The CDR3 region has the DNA TGTGCCAGCAGTGCCCTGGCGGGAATAAAGGATACGCAGTATTTT. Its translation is CASSALAGIKDTQYF.

CDR3 sequence reads: CASSSGQEIDTQYF. The CDR3 DNA is TGTGCCAGCAGCTCGGGACAGGAGATAGATACGCAGTATTTT. The gene calls are TRBV11-3 and TRBJ2-3; TRBD1 matches at 8 bases. V was clipped by 4 bases and J by 5 bases; unmatched bases: 5. CDR3 length equals 14 residues. Germline loops: CDR1 SGHNT, CDR2 YENEEA.

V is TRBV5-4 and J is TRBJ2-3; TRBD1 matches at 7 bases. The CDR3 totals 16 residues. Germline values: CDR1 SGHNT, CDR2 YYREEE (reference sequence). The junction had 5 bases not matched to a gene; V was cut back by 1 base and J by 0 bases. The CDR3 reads CASSLYTGASTDTQYF. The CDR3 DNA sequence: TGTGCCAGCAGCTTGTATACAGGGGCCAGCACAGATACGCAGTATTTT. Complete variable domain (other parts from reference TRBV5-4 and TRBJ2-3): ETGVTQSPTHLIKTRGQQVTLRCSSQSGHNTVSWYQQALGQGPQFIFQYYREEENGRGNFPPRFSGLQFPNYSSELNVNALELDDSALYLCASSLYTGASTDTQYFGPGTRLTVL.

The CDR3 protein is CASSGPYEQYF. CDR3 nucleotide sequence: TGCGCCAGCAGCGGACCCTACGAGCAGTACTTC. V and J are TRBV5-1 and TRBJ2-7; D is ambiguous. Per germline, CDR1 SGHRS and CDR2 YFSETQ. The CDR3 consists of 11 residues. With 4 bases removed from V and 2 bases from J, the gap between germline ends came to 4 bases.

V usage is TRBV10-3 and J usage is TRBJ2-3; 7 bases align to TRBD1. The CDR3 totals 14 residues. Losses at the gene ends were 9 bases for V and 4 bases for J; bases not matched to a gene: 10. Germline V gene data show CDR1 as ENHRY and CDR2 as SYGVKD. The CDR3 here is CAITTGNDADTQYF. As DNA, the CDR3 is TGTGCCATTACGACAGGGAATGATGCAGATACGCAGTATTTT.

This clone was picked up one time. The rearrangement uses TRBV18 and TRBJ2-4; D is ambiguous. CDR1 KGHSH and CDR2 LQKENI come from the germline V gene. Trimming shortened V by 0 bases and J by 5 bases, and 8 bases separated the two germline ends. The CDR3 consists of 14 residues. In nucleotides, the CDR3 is TGTGCCAGCTCACCACCGCTTGCGGAAAACATTCAGTACTTC. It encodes CASSPPLAENIQYF.

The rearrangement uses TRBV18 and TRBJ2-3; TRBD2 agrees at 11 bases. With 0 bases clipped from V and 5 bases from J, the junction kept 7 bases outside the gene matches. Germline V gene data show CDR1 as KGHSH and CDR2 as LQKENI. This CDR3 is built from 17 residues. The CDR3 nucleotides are TGTGCCAGCTCACCACCGGGACTAGCGGCCTCCGAAGATACGCAGTATTTT. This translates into CASSPPGLAASEDTQYF.

CDR3 residues: CAWSGQGTISNQPQHF. CDR3 bases: TGTGCCTGGAGTGGCCAGGGCACCATCAGCAATCAGCCCCAGCATTTT. V gene TRBV30 combines with J gene TRBJ1-5; a weak D match, TRBD1 (5 bases). The CDR3 is 16 amino acids. Trimming left V 1 base short and J 1 base short, with 14 bases between. Germline V gene lookup returns CDR1 GTSNPN and CDR2 SVGIG (reference sequence).

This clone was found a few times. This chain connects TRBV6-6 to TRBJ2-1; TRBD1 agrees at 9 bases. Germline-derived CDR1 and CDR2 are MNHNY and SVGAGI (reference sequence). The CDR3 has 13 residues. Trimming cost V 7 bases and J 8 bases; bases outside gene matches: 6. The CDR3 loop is CASTLNRGHEQFF. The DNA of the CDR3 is TGTGCCAGCACCTTAAACAGGGGGCATGAGCAGTTCTTC.

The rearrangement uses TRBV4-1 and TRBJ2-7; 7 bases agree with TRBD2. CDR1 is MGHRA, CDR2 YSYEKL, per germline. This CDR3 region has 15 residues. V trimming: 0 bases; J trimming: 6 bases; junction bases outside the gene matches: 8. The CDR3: CASSQDWGGYGEQYF. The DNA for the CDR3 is TGCGCCAGCAGCCAAGACTGGGGGGGATATGGCGAGCAGTACTTC.

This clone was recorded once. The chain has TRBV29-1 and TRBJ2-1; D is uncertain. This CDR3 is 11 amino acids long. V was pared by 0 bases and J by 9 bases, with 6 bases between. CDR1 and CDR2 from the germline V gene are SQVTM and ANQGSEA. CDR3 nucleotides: TGCAGCGTTGAAGATGAAGCTGAGCAGTTCTTC. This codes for CSVEDEAEQFF.

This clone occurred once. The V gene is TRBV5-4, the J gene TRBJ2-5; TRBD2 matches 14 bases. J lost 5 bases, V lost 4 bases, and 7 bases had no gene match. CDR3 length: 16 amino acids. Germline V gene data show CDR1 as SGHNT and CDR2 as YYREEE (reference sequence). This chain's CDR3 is CASSLGLAGDHETQYF. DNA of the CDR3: TGTGCCAGCAGCCTGGGACTAGCGGGAGATCACGAGACCCAGTACTTC.

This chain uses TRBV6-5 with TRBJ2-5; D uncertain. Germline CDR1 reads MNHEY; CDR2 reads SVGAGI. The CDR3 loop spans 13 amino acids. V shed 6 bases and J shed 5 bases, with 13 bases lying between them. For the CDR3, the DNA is TGTGCCAGCAGGTCGGGCTTGCGGGAGACCCAGTACTTC. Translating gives CASRSGLRETQYF.

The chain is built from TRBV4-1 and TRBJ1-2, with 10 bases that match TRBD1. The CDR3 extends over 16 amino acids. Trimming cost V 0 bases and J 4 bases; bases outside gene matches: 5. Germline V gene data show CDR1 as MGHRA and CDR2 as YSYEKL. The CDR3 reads CASSQDSTGGGYGYTF. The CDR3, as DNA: TGCGCCAGCAGCCAAGATTCGACAGGGGGCGGCTATGGCTACACCTTC.